Sequencing of this T cell receptor beta chain was carried out in a study of tumor-infiltrating lymphocytes in primary liver carcinoma. Study findings and constraints: Paired tumor-adjacent and tumor-blood samples overlapped less than tumor region pairs did. Just about 7.5-25% of leading clones were found in every one of five regions.

A constant-region primer served to make TCR beta cDNA from 500 to 550 ng total RNA. ARM-PCR was slightly modified, and three nested multiplex PCR rounds with it gave rise to the TCR beta libraries. Running nine to ten cycles apiece, the first two PCR rounds relied on TRBV1-TRBV30 forward primers together with a C-beta reverse primer. TCRdb re-called the multiplex PCR reads through MiXCR, storing one row per CDR3 protein. The sample lists 100,000 or so distinct CDR3 sequences; around 63% were seen once. On this clonotype itself: Its antigen is still unknown. Germline and junction disagree at one end, which may indicate a read error.

Investigators took RNA and DNA out together from about 21-30 mg of unsorted bulk tissue. There were five separate regions sampled from each tumor. The CDR3 is 20 amino acids. The sequence was collected from a woman in her sixties or seventies with primary liver carcinoma and hepatitis B virus infection. Sequenced material: liver tumor tissue from sampling region 5. Described subset: tumor region T5, tumor centre. V and J are TRBV12-3 or TRBV12-4 and TRBJ2-1; the match to TRBD1 covers 7 bases. DNA for the CDR3: TGTGCCAGCAGTTCGTACAGGGGAGTGGGATCCACAAGCTCCTATAATGTGCAGTTCTTC. Its protein is CASSSYRGVGSTSSYNVQFF.